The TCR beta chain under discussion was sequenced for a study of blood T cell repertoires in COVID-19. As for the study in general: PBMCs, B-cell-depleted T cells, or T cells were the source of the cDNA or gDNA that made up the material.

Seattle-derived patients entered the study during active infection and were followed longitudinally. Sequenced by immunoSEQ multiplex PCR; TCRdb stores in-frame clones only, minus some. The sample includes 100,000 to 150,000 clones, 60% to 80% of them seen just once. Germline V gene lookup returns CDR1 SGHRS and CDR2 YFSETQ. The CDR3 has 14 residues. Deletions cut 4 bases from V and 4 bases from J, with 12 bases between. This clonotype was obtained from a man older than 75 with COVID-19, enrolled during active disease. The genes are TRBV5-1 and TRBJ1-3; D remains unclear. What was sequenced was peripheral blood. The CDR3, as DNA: TGCGCCAGCAGCCCCTCACTCGGGGGAAACACCATATATTTT. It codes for CASSPSLGGNTIYF.